This passage covers 16 T cell receptor beta chains from one sample sequenced in a study of neurological immune-mediated disorders. TCRdb independently ran MiXCR on the 5' RACE reads; one entry per CDR3 protein. The sample shows several thousand distinct CDR3 sequences, less than 25% of them seen only once. Sequenced sample: CD8+ T cells from blood. The receptors shown here come from a woman aged 55-69 years with HTLV-1-associated myelopathy (HAM/TSP).

This clonotype is medium-sized in the sample. The chain uses TRBV5-1 and TRBJ1-1; possible D gene TRBD1, 6 bases. This CDR3 has 13 amino acids. Germline lookup yields CDR1 SGHRS and CDR2 YFSETQ. V lost 3 bases and J 7 bases, leaving 13 bases between the germline ends. CDR3 in amino acids: CASSSDSRGEAFF. The CDR3 DNA sequence: TGCGCCAGCAGCTCGGATTCCAGGGGTGAAGCTTTCTTT.

This clonotype showed up many times. The V and J genes are TRBV19 and TRBJ2-1, with 9 bases identical to TRBD2. Germline values: CDR1 LNHDA, CDR2 SQIVND (reference sequence). There are 15 residues in the CDR3. V shed 1 base, J shed 10 bases, and the junction held 8 bases outside the gene matches. The CDR3 DNA follows: TGTGCCAGTAGTATAGGAGCGGGGGGCCCCGCGGAGCAGTTCTTC. It specifies CASSIGAGGPAEQFF.

This clonotype was detected ten times or more. V is TRBV6-5 and J is TRBJ2-1; 12 nucleotides align to TRBD2. Germline V gene data show CDR1 as MNHEY and CDR2 as SVGAGI. V shed 4 bases and J 6 bases; nucleotides not matched to a gene: 10. This CDR3 is 17 amino acids long. The CDR3 DNA is TGTGCCAGCAGTTCGGGACTAGCGGGCTCCCGTGGCAATGAGCAGTTCTTC. Protein: CASSSGLAGSRGNEQFF.

This clonotype is medium-sized in the sample. The chain couples TRBV20-1 to TRBJ2-3; tentative D call: TRBD1 (7 bases). CDR1 and CDR2 from the germline V gene are DFQATT and SNEGSKA (reference sequence). The CDR3 length is 15 residues. Trimming removed 5 bases at V and 4 bases at J, with 19 bases between. The CDR3 sequence is CSAHKGAGTADTQYF. As DNA, the CDR3 is TGCAGTGCTCACAAGGGGGCGGGAACGGCAGATACGCAGTATTTT.

This clonotype is medium-sized by share. In DNA form, the CDR3 reads TGTGCCAGCAGCTTAGTATACGGTCAGCCCCAGCATTTT. This translates into CASSLVYGQPQHF. The V and J genes are TRBV7-9 and TRBJ1-5; D not certain. The V gene lost 1 base and the J gene lost 6 bases, with 7 bases spanning the gap. In germline, CDR1 is SEHNR, CDR2 FQNEAQ (reference sequence). CDR3 length: 13 amino acids.

This clonotype is categorized as medium-sized. V and J are TRBV6-5 and TRBJ1-1; perhaps TRBD1 as D (6 bases). Trimming removed 6 bases at V and 6 bases at J, with 20 bases between. The CDR3 is 15 residues long. The germline CDR1 and CDR2 sequences are MNHEY and SVGAGI. This CDR3 reads CASSHSWGGRAEAFF. CDR3 DNA: TGTGCCAGCAGCCACAGCTGGGGGGGGCGAGCTGAAGCTTTCTTT.

This clonotype was seen repeatedly, ten times or more. V is TRBV29-1 and J is TRBJ2-1, with a tentative D call TRBD2 (6 bases). With 6 bases removed from V and 12 bases from J, the gap between germline ends came to 21 bases. Germline CDR1 and CDR2: SQVTM and ANQGSEA. This CDR3 region has 13 residues. CDR3 sequence (DNA): TGCAGCGTCACAACTTTGGAGGGCGCGGTGCAGTTCTTC. Protein product: CSVTTLEGAVQFF.

This clonotype was recorded at least ten times. The V call is TRBV3-1, the J call TRBJ2-1; a weak D match, TRBD2 (6 bases). The germline V gene encodes CDR1 LGHDT and CDR2 YNNKEL (reference sequence). Deletions cut 2 bases from V and 10 bases from J, with 12 bases between. This CDR3 has 13 residues. The CDR3 loop reads CASSQPPGLEQFF. CDR3 nucleotide sequence: TGTGCCAGCAGCCAACCACCGGGACTGGAGCAGTTCTTC.

This clonotype was observed at least ten times. The chain is built from TRBV11-3 and TRBJ2-5; no clear D. Trimming left V 5 bases short and J 0 bases short, with 10 bases between. Germline assignment: CDR1 SGHNT and CDR2 YENEEA. The CDR3 sequence is 14 residues long. Written as DNA, the CDR3 is TGTGCCAGCAGCCCTTTCTTGTACCAAGAGACCCAGTACTTC. It encodes CASSPFLYQETQYF.

The CDR3 region has the DNA TGTGCCAGCAGCCACAGCTGTGGGGGGCGAGTTGAAGCTTTCTTT. Amino acid sequence: CASSHSCGGRVEAFF. This chain uses TRBV6-5 with TRBJ1-1, with D possibly TRBD1 on 6 matching bases. Trimming cost V 6 bases and J 7 bases, with 21 bases left between them. The CDR3 loop spans 15 amino acids. CDR1 and CDR2 from the germline V gene are MNHEY and SVGAGI.

By share of the sample, this clonotype is medium-sized. The J gene is TRBJ2-1, the V gene TRBV6-2 or TRBV6-3; tentatively, D is TRBD2 (6 bases). Germline CDR1 is MNHEY and CDR2 is SVGEGT. The V gene lost 2 bases and the J gene lost 2 bases, with 19 bases spanning the gap. The CDR3 runs to 18 residues. The DNA for the CDR3 is TGTGCCAGCAGTTACCTCCTGGAAGCGGGTGACCCCTACAATGAGCAGTTCTTC. Its protein is CASSYLLEAGDPYNEQFF.

This clonotype has ten or more counts. The gene calls are TRBV7-9 and TRBJ1-1; a possible D gene is TRBD1 (6 bases). The CDR3 spans 16 residues. Per the germline V gene, CDR1 is SEHNR and CDR2 is FQNEAQ (reference sequence). V was pared by 5 bases and J by 0 bases, with 16 bases between. The CDR3 nucleotides are TGTGCCAGCAGCCCTGGGGGGGGGGGCGTGAACACTGAAGCTTTCTTT. The encoded protein is CASSPGGGGVNTEAFF.

This clonotype rates as medium-sized. The V and J genes are TRBV5-1 and TRBJ2-6; possibly TRBD1 for D (6 bases). The CDR3 consists of 16 residues. V lost 5 bases to trimming and J lost 1 base, with 13 bases between them. Germline V gene data show CDR1 as SGHRS and CDR2 as YFSETQ. In DNA form, the CDR3 reads TGCGCCAGCAGACAGGGACACCCTTCTGGGGCCAACGTCCTGACTTTC. This gives the protein CASRQGHPSGANVLTF.

A note on this clonotype: A much larger clone differs from this one at a single base, so this may be a read error. The rearrangement joins TRBV12-3 or TRBV12-4 to TRBJ2-5; TRBD1 agrees at 7 bases. V trimming: 8 bases; J trimming: 8 bases; junction bases outside the gene matches: 8. This CDR3 comprises 12 residues. CDR3 DNA sequence: TGTGCCAGCGGACAGGATCGGGATACCCAGTACTTC. Its protein product is CASGQDRDTQYF.

In its sample, this clonotype is medium-sized. The CDR3 nucleotides are TGCAGTGCTTCACTAGCGGGGGGCCCGCAGTACTTC. Translated, it gives CSASLAGGPQYF. The chain combines TRBV20-1 with TRBJ2-7; TRBD2 matches 12 bases. This CDR3 is built from 12 residues. With V trimmed by 5 bases and J by 9 bases, 5 bases remained unmatched. Germline loops: CDR1 DFQATT, CDR2 SNEGSKA (reference sequence).

The chain couples TRBV10-3 to TRBJ2-6, with D possibly TRBD1 on 6 matching bases. Trimming left V 10 bases short and J 4 bases short, with 17 bases between. The CDR3 has 15 amino acids. Germline V gene lookup returns CDR1 ENHRY and CDR2 SYGVKD. Here the CDR3 DNA reads TGTGCCACCGCAGGGGCTCCTTTCGGGGCCAACGTCCTGACTTTC. Amino acid sequence: CATAGAPFGANVLTF.